Listed here are 21 T cell receptor beta chains from one sample, sequenced in a study of T cells after yellow fever vaccination. TCRdb ran MiXCR on the 5' RACE reads and lists one entry per CDR3 protein. Here the sample spans a few hundred thousand distinct CDR3 sequences, around 21% being singletons. This specimen was PBMCs, taken 15 days after the yellow fever booster vaccination. The receptors shown here come from a man younger than 45 who received the YFV17D yellow fever vaccine.

This clonotype occurred a few times. The rearrangement joins TRBV14 to TRBJ2-7; D gene unclear. The CDR3 has 14 residues. Trimming shortened V by 3 bases and J by 0 bases, and 9 bases separated the two germline ends. Per germline, CDR1 SGHDN and CDR2 FVKESK. The CDR3 loop reads CASSHRRSSYEQYF. CDR3 nucleotide sequence: TGTGCCAGCAGCCATAGGCGGAGCTCCTACGAGCAGTACTTC.

This clonotype has more than one count but fewer than ten. The chain recombines TRBV19 with TRBJ2-1; TRBD2 agrees at 7 bases. J was trimmed by 7 bases and V by 5 bases; bases with no gene match: 8. This CDR3 has 14 residues. Germline CDR1 is LNHDA and CDR2 is SQIVND (reference sequence). CDR3 amino acids: CASSWSGTMNEQFF. The CDR3 DNA reads as TGTGCCAGTAGTTGGTCCGGGACTATGAATGAGCAGTTCTTC.

This clonotype was detected a few times. The chain recombines TRBV29-1 with TRBJ2-3, with D possibly being TRBD2 (5 bases). In germline, CDR1 is SQVTM, CDR2 ANQGSEA. Trimming took off 6 bases at V and 0 bases at J, with 16 bases between the two ends. The CDR3 consists of 15 residues. Written as DNA, the CDR3 is TGCAGCGTCCAATTCTCAGCGGCTAGCACAGATACGCAGTATTTT. Encoded protein: CSVQFSAASTDTQYF.

V is TRBV19 and J is TRBJ2-1; 11 positions match TRBD2. This CDR3 has 16 amino acids. The V gene's germline CDR1 is LNHDA and CDR2 SQIVND (reference sequence). V trimming: 7 bases; J trimming: 0 bases; junction bases outside the gene matches: 5. The CDR3 spells CASMGLAASSYNEQFF. The CDR3 DNA reads as TGTGCCAGTATGGGACTAGCGGCGAGCTCCTACAATGAGCAGTTCTTC.

This sequence joins TRBV20-1 and TRBJ1-1; weak D call: TRBD1 (5 bases). The CDR3 totals 13 residues. CDR1 and CDR2 from the germline V gene are DFQATT and SNEGSKA (reference sequence). With 4 bases removed from V and 1 base from J, the gap between germline ends came to 10 bases. The CDR3 region has the DNA TGCAGTGCTAAAAAGGGGCAGAACACTGAAGCTTTCTTT. Translation gives CSAKKGQNTEAFF.

A few counts support this clonotype. This chain uses TRBV9 with TRBJ2-3; 8 bases line up with TRBD1. CDR1 and CDR2 (germline): SGDLS, YYNGEE. The CDR3 consists of 13 residues. J was trimmed by 6 bases and V by 4 bases; bases with no gene match: 4. The CDR3 nucleotides are TGTGCCAGCAGCCGGACAGGGTACGATACGCAGTATTTT. Its translation: CASSRTGYDTQYF.

This clonotype is a singleton in its sample. The rearrangement joins TRBV11-1 to TRBJ2-1; 14 nucleotides line up with TRBD2. The germline V gene has CDR1 SGHAT and CDR2 FQDESV (reference sequence). The CDR3 covers 17 residues. V trimming: 7 bases; J trimming: 7 bases; junction bases outside the gene matches: 12. The CDR3 DNA follows: TGTGCCAGCAACCCGGGACTAGCGGGAGTCGGGGGGAATGAGCAGTTCTTC. It is translated as CASNPGLAGVGGNEQFF.

This clonotype came up a few times. The rearrangement uses TRBV10-3 and TRBJ2-5, with a possible D match to TRBD2 (6 bases). The CDR3 totals 15 residues. CDR1 ENHRY and CDR2 SYGVKD come from the germline V gene. Deletions cut 3 bases from V and 5 bases from J, with 16 bases between. CDR3 DNA: TGTGCCATCAGTGACGGCGGGACCACCCGGGAGACCCAGTACTTC. Translating it yields CAISDGGTTRETQYF.

This clonotype was seen only a few times. CDR3 sequence (DNA): TGTGCCAGCCCCCAACGGGTGAACACCGGGGAGCTGTTTTTT. Its protein is CASPQRVNTGELFF. The gene calls are TRBV28 and TRBJ2-2; no firm D call. The CDR3 contains 14 residues. Per the germline V gene, CDR1 is MDHEN and CDR2 is SYDVKM. With 8 bases removed from V and 1 base from J, the gap between germline ends came to 11 bases.

This rearrangement joins TRBV7-9 to TRBJ2-1; D gene unclear. CDR1 is SEHNR, CDR2 FQNEAQ, per germline (reference sequence). The CDR3 is 12 residues long. The V end lost 1 base, the J end lost 8 bases, and 6 bases lay between the germline ends. The DNA for the CDR3 is TGTGCCAGCAGCTTAGAACTATATGAGCAGTTCTTC. Protein: CASSLELYEQFF.

There are a few counts of this clonotype. V usage is TRBV5-6 and J usage is TRBJ2-1; 13 bases align to TRBD2. The trim removed 0 bases at V and 11 bases at J, leaving 5 bases unmatched. Germline CDR1 is SGHDT and CDR2 is YYEEEE. The CDR3 spans 15 residues. The chain's CDR3 is CASSLGGTSGNKQFF. The CDR3 DNA reads TGTGCCAGCAGCTTGGGTGGGACTAGCGGGAACAAGCAGTTCTTC.

The chain recombines TRBV15 with TRBJ2-5; D is ambiguous. This CDR3 spans 13 amino acids. The germline V and J ends were trimmed by 5 bases and 1 base, with 8 bases remaining between them. The germline gives CDR1 LNHNV, CDR2 YYDKDF (reference sequence). The CDR3 here is CATSPQLQETQYF. In nucleotides, the CDR3 is TGTGCCACCAGCCCTCAGCTCCAAGAGACCCAGTACTTC.

The table lists this clonotype with a few counts. The chain links TRBV5-4 to TRBJ2-5, with TRBD2 as a possible D gene (6 bases). The germline CDR1 and CDR2 sequences are SGHNT and YYREEE (reference sequence). V was clipped by 2 bases and J by 5 bases, with 13 bases between them. The CDR3 consists of 14 residues. The CDR3 sequence is CASSLKGLAETQYF. The CDR3 DNA follows: TGTGCCAGCAGCTTAAAGGGCCTAGCGGAGACCCAGTACTTC.

This clonotype turned up a few times. The chain joins TRBV5-1 to TRBJ2-7, with D possibly being TRBD1 (6 bases). V lost 0 bases and J 3 bases, leaving 13 bases between the germline ends. This CDR3 comprises 15 residues. Germline lookup yields CDR1 SGHRS and CDR2 YFSETQ. The CDR3 DNA is TGCGCCAGCAGCTTGGAAGGACAGCCTATCTACGAGCAGTACTTC. This encodes CASSLEGQPIYEQYF. Full variable domain (rest looked up from reference TRBV5-1 and TRBJ2-7): KAGVTQTPRYLIKTRGQQVTLSCSPISGHRSVSWYQQTPGQGLQFLFEYFSETQRNKGNFPGRFSGRQFSNSRSEMNVSTLELGDSALYLCASSLEGQPIYEQYFGPGTRLTVT.

In its sample, this clonotype was seen a few times. The chain recombines TRBV28 with TRBJ2-2; no clear D gene. The CDR3 is 17 residues long. The germline CDR1 and CDR2 sequences are MDHEN and SYDVKM. Deletions cut 3 bases from V and 6 bases from J, with 20 bases between. In DNA form, the CDR3 reads TGTGCCAGCAGTTTCTCTCCCCTCAGGCTAGGAGCCGGGGAGCTGTTTTTT. Translating gives CASSFSPLRLGAGELFF.

The gene calls are TRBV5-1 and TRBJ2-3; 10 positions match TRBD2. The ends lost 5 bases at V and 3 bases at J; junction bases unmatched: 6. Germline V gene lookup returns CDR1 SGHRS and CDR2 YFSETQ. The CDR3 is made up of 15 amino acids. CDR3 residues: CASSSSGRITDTQYF. CDR3 DNA: TGCGCCAGCAGTTCTAGCGGGAGAATTACAGATACGCAGTATTTT.

This clonotype was counted at least ten times. The J gene is TRBJ2-1, the V gene TRBV20-1, with 14 bases identical to TRBD2. This CDR3 comprises 14 residues. After removal of 6 bases from V and 10 bases from J, the junction contained 8 bases not matched to a gene. Germline values: CDR1 DFQATT, CDR2 SNEGSKA (reference sequence). CDR3 sequence: CSAVRLAGGPEQFF. In nucleotides, the CDR3 is TGCAGTGCCGTGAGACTAGCGGGAGGGCCGGAGCAGTTCTTC.

This clonotype turned up a few times. The rearrangement uses TRBV24-1 and TRBJ1-1; D unclear. CDR3 size: 13 residues. The ends were cut back, 8 bases at V and 4 bases at J, with 13 bases in the middle. Per the germline V gene, CDR1 is KGHDR and CDR2 is SFDVKD. In nucleotides, the CDR3 is TGTGCCACCATGGTCTCTAGCGGCACTGAAGCTTTCTTT. This gives the protein CATMVSSGTEAFF.

V and J are TRBV20-1 and TRBJ2-3; possibly TRBD2 for D (5 bases). This CDR3 has 13 residues. V was shortened by 2 bases and J by 4 bases, with 10 bases between the two germline ends. The germline CDR1 and CDR2 sequences are DFQATT and SNEGSKA (reference sequence). CDR3 sequence: CSARIGSADTQYF. The CDR3 coding sequence is TGCAGTGCTAGAATTGGGAGCGCAGATACGCAGTATTTT.

The rearrangement uses TRBV20-1 and TRBJ2-3; TRBD2 matches 7 bases. This CDR3 region has 13 residues. V dropped 5 bases and J dropped 3; count of bases not matched to a gene: 5. In germline, CDR1 is DFQATT, CDR2 SNEGSKA (reference sequence). The CDR3 sequence is CSAPGEGTDTQYF. The CDR3 coding sequence is TGCAGTGCTCCGGGGGAGGGAACAGATACGCAGTATTTT.

This clonotype was counted between two and nine times. The CDR3 DNA is TGCAGTGCTAGGGCAACTAGCAATCAGCCCCAGCATTTT. This sequence encodes CSARATSNQPQHF. V and J are TRBV20-1 and TRBJ1-5, with D unclear. Germline loops: CDR1 DFQATT, CDR2 SNEGSKA (reference sequence). Deletions cut 3 bases from V and 0 bases from J, with 6 bases between. This CDR3 contains 13 residues.